This entry is about one TCR beta chain. Germline values: CDR1 MGHRA, CDR2 YSYEKL. V was trimmed by 1 base and J by 6 bases, leaving 15 bases between them. The CDR3 has 15 amino acids. This sample was included in a study of blood T cell repertoires in COVID-19. Turning to the study itself: Samples representing acute and convalescent COVID-19 were sourced from the United States, Italy and Spain. T cells, B-cell-depleted T cells, or PBMCs supplied cDNA or gDNA.

Authors' data handling: Reference gene primer amplification gave nucleated cell count estimates. Generated by immunoSEQ multiplex PCR, the TCRdb table keeps only in-frame clones and is missing some. The D gene and trimming were derived from the DNA, and the V and J assignments and clone size from that table. The sample has some 150,000 clones, approximately 90% seen once. V and J are TRBV4-1 and TRBJ1-1; the D gene is possibly TRBD1 (5 bases). The material sequenced was peripheral blood. The origin of this receptor is a woman aged 70-85 years with acute or convalescent COVID-19. In DNA, the CDR3 is TGCGCCAGCAGCCAAGTATGGGGGGTACAGGCTGAAGCTTTCTTT. As protein: CASSQVWGVQAEAFF.